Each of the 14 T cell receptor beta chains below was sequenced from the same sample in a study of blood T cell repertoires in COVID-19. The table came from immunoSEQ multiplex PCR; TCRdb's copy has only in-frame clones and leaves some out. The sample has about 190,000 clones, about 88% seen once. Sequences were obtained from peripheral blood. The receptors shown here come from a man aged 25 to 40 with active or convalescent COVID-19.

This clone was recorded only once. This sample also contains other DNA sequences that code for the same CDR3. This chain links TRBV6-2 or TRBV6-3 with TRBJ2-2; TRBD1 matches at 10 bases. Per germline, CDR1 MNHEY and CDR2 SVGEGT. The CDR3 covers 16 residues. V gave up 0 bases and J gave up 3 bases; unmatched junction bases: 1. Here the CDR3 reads CASSYSGTGDTGELFF. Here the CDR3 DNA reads TGTGCCAGCAGTTACTCGGGGACAGGGGACACCGGGGAGCTGTTTTTT.

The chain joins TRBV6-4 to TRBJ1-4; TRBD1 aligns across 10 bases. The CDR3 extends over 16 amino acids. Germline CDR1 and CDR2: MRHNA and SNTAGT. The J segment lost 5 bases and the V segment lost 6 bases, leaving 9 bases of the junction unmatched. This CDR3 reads CASSDEAGQGNEKLFF. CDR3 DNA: TGTGCCAGCAGCGATGAGGCGGGACAGGGGAATGAAAAACTGTTTTTT.

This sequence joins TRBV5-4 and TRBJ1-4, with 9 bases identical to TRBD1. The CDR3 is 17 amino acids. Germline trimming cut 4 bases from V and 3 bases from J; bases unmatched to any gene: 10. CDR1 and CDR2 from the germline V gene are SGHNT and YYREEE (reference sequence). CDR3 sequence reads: CASSRTGGPRPNEKLFF. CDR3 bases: TGTGCCAGCAGCCGAACAGGGGGCCCACGGCCTAATGAAAAACTGTTTTTT.

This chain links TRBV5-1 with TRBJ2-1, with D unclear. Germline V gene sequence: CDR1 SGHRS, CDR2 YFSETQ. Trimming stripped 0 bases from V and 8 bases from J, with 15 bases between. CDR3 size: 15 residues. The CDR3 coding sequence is TGCGCCAGCAGCTTGGGCTCCCACGAGGTGGATGAGCAGTTCTTC. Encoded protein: CASSLGSHEVDEQFF.

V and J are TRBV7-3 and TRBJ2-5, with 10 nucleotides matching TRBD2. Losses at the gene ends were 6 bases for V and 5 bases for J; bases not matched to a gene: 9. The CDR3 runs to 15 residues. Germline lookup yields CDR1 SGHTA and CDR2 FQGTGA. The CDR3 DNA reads TGTGCCAGCAGTTCGGGGAGCGGGGGGGCGGAGACCCAGTACTTC. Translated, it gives CASSSGSGGAETQYF.

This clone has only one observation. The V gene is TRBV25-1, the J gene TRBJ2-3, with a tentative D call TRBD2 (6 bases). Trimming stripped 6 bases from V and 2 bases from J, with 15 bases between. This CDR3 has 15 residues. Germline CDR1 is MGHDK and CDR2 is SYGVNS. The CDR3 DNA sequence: TGTGCCAGCAGCCCCGGACGGGGGTACACAGATACGCAGTATTTT. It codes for CASSPGRGYTDTQYF.

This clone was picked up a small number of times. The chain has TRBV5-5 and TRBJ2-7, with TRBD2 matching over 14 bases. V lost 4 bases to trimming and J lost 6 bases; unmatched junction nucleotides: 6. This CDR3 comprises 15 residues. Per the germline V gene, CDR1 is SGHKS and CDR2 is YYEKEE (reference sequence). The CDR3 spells CASSPGTSGSTEQYF. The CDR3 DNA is TGTGCCAGCAGCCCGGGGACTAGCGGGAGCACCGAGCAGTACTTC.

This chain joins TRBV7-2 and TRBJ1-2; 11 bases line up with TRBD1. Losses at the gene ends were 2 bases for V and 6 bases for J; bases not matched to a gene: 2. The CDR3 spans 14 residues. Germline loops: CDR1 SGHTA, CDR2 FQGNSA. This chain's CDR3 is CASSLWTGGDGYTF. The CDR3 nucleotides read TGTGCCAGCAGCTTATGGACAGGGGGCGATGGCTACACCTTC.

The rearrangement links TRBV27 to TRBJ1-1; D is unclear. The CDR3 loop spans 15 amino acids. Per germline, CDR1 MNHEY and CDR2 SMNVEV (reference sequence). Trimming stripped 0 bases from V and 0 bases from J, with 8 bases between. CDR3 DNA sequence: TGTGCCAGCAGTTTATCGGCCAGTATGAACACTGAAGCTTTCTTT. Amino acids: CASSLSASMNTEAFF.

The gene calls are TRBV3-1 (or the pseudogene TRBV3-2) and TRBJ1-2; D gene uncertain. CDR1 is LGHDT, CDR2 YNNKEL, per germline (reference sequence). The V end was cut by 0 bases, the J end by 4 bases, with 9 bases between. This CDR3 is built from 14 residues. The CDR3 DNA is TGTGCCAGCAGCCAAGACCCCCGTTCCTATGGCTACACCTTC. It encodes CASSQDPRSYGYTF.

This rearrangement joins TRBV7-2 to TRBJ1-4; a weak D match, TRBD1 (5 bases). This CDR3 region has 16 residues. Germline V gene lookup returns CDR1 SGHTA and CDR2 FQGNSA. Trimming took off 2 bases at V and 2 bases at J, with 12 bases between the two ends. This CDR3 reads CASSLMGQGTNEKLFF. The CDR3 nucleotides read TGTGCCAGCAGCTTAATGGGTCAGGGCACTAATGAAAAACTGTTTTTT.

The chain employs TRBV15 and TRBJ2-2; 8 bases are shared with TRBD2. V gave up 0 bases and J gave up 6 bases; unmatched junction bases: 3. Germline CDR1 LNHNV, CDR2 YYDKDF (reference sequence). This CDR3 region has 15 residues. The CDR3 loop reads CATSRDLGLAGELFF. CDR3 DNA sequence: TGTGCCACCAGCAGAGATCTGGGACTAGCCGGGGAGCTGTTTTTT.

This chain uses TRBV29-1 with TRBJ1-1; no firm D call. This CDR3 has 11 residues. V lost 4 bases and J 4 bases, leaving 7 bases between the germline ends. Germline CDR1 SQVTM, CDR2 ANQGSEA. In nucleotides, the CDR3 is TGCAGCGTTGTCAGGATCACTGAAGCTTTCTTT. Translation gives CSVVRITEAFF.

The CDR3 nucleotides are TGTGCCAGCAGTTCCAAAGACAGGGGGCGAACTGAAGCTTTCTTT. It translates to CASSSKDRGRTEAFF. This chain links TRBV6-1 with TRBJ1-1; 10 nucleotides line up with TRBD1. The V gene end was trimmed by 5 bases and the J gene end by 5 bases; junction bases not matched to a gene: 8. There are 15 residues in the CDR3. Germline CDR1 and CDR2: MNHNS and SASEGT.